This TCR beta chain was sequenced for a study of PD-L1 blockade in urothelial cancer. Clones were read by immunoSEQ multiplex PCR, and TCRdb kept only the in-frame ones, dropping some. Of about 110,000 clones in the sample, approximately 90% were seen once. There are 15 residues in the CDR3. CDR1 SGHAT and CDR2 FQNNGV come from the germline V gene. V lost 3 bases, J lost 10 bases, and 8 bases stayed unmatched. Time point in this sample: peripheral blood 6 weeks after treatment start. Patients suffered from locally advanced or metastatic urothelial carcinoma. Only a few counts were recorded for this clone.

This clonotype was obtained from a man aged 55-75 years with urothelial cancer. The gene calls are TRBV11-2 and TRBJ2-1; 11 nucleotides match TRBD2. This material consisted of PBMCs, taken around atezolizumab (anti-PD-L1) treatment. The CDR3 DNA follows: TGTGCCAGCAGCTTCATAGCGGGGGGGGCCGTAGAGCAGTTCTTC. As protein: CASSFIAGGAVEQFF. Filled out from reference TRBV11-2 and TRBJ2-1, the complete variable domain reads EAGVAQSPRYKIIEKRQSVAFWCNPISGHATLYWYQQILGQGPKLLIQFQNNGVVDDSQLPKDRFSAERLKGVDSTLKIQPAKLEDSAVYLCASSFIAGGAVEQFFGPGTRLTVL.